A selection of T cell receptor beta chains follows, all from one sample in a study of T cell responses to AZD1222 COVID-19 vaccine. Some clones are missing from TCRdb's copy, which holds only in-frame ones; the method was immunoSEQ multiplex PCR. The repertoire holds 150,000 or so clones, with about 90% as singletons. This specimen was peripheral blood, taken 28 days after the second AZD1222 dose. All receptors derive from an adult who received the AZD1222 COVID-19 vaccine. The CDR3 runs from the conserved cysteine through the conserved F or W.

TRBJ1-2 | TRBV11-1 | CASSHRDRGYYGYTF
TRBJ1-4 | TRBV6-6 | CASSSVPQGEKLFF
TRBJ2-7 | TRBV3-1/TRBV3-2 | CASSQLAGPDEQYF
TRBJ1-6 | TRBV3-1/TRBV3-2 | CASSPGDRRENSPLHF
TRBJ1-3 | TRBV6-5 | CASRKDTGNTIYF
TRBJ1-2 | TRBV24-1 | CATSDLRGQPPVLSYTF
TRBJ2-3 | TRBV10-1 | CASRGGLAGGPDTQYF
TRBJ1-2 | TRBV9 | CASSALTERPEGGYTF
TRBJ1-5 | TRBV27 | CASSFGMYQPQHF
TRBJ2-7 | TRBV11-3 | CASSLERQANYEQYF
TRBJ2-2 | TRBV29-1 | CSVDSGIRPNTGELFF
TRBJ2-2 | TRBV7-2 | CASSLVGTPGELFF
TRBJ2-5 | TRBV5-1 | CASSLAGTSGGPASGTQYF
TRBJ2-1 | TRBV19 | CASSIHLSGAYNEQFF
TRBJ1-3 | TRBV2 | CASSEAQGVSGNTIYF
TRBJ1-1 | TRBV13 | CASSLEPITEAFF
TRBJ2-5 | TRBV5-1 | CASSLMPRETQYF
TRBJ2-1 | TRBV13 | CASSSLAVGPYNEQFF
TRBJ1-2 | TRBV9 | CASSVGVGYGYTF
TRBJ2-3 | TRBV11-1 | CASSSNPGGGDTQYF
TRBJ1-4 | TRBV29-1 | CSVFQGGTNEKLFF
TRBJ1-4 | TRBV12-5 | CASGLARDRTVATNEKLFF
TRBJ2-7 | TRBV7-9 | CASSPSWSVSSRGYEQYF
TRBJ2-4 | TRBV19 | CASSIGAGRVSRAKNIQYF
TRBJ1-2 | TRBV10-1 | CASSESRGVRGYTF
TRBJ2-3 | TRBV9 | CASSVGAGGDTQYF
TRBJ1-5 | TRBV24-1 | CATSDGPMRQPQHF
TRBJ1-2 | TRBV9 | CASSVASYNYGYTF
TRBJ1-1 | TRBV7-2 | CASSSTGLSAFF
TRBJ2-1 | TRBV7-3 | CASSFSGRANEQFF
TRBJ1-1 | TRBV5-1 | CASSYSGQGSEAFF
TRBJ1-4 | TRBV11-2 | CASSLNGPEEKLFF